Each of the 32 T cell receptor beta chains below was sequenced from the same sample in a study of OX40 agonist ivuxolimab in advanced cancers. The method was immunoSEQ multiplex PCR; TCRdb's version includes in-frame clones alone and lacks a portion of them. Found here are some 21,000 clones, approximately 88% of them singletons; the top ten hold around 50%. The sequencing here drew on CD4+ or CD8+ T cells sorted from blood, taken in a trial of the OX40 agonist ivuxolimab. These receptors were collected from an adult with an advanced solid tumor such as melanoma, head and neck, liver or kidney cancer.

This chain uses TRBV27 with TRBJ1-1; a weak D match, TRBD1 (6 bases). The V gene lost 3 bases and the J gene lost 0 bases, with 14 bases spanning the gap. The CDR3 loop spans 16 amino acids. Germline V gives CDR1 MNHEY, CDR2 SMNVEV (reference sequence). CDR3 sequence reads: CASSFGRGSMNTEAFF. The CDR3 coding sequence is TGTGCCAGCAGTTTTGGCAGGGGTAGTATGAACACTGAAGCTTTCTTT.

V usage is TRBV2 and J usage is TRBJ2-1, with a weak D call TRBD2 (5 bases). The CDR3 covers 15 residues. Germline CDR1 reads SNHLY; CDR2 reads FYNNEI. Trimming removed 3 bases at V and 2 bases at J, with 11 bases between. This chain's CDR3 is CASSDSRTPYNEQFF. CDR3 nucleotides: TGTGCCAGCAGTGATTCGCGGACTCCCTACAATGAGCAGTTCTTC.

A note on this clone: A read error may account for a junction end that differs from germline. The chain employs TRBV7-7 and TRBJ2-2, with D possibly matching TRBD1 (6 bases). Germline assignment: CDR1 SSHAT and CDR2 FNYEAQ (reference sequence). The CDR3 has 14 residues. The CDR3 DNA sequence: TGTGCTAGCAGCTTGTCAGGGGATGGCGGGGAGCTGTTTTTT. Its protein product is CASSLSGDGGELFF.

The chain links TRBV19 to TRBJ1-3; D unclear. CDR1 LNHDA and CDR2 SQIVND come from the germline V gene (reference sequence). V was cut by 6 bases and J by 3 bases, with 12 bases left in between. The CDR3 spans 14 residues. The CDR3 region is CASRPTLNGNTIYF. CDR3 nucleotides: TGTGCCAGTAGACCTACCCTAAATGGAAACACCATATATTTT.

The chain is built from TRBV4-2 and TRBJ2-7, with D hard to call. Trimming cost V 1 base and J 3 bases, with 7 bases left between them. Germline V lookup: CDR1 LGHNA, CDR2 YNFKEQ. The CDR3 consists of 13 residues. The CDR3 sequence: CASSQATDYEQYF. CDR3 nucleotides: TGTGCCAGCAGCCAAGCGACGGACTACGAGCAGTACTTC.

The chain combines TRBV19 with TRBJ2-5; 7 nucleotides line up with TRBD1. The J call may be faulty, since TRBJ2-7 better matches the DNA end. The V gene's germline CDR1 is LNHDA and CDR2 SQIVND (reference sequence). The CDR3 is 14 residues long. CDR3 nucleotides: TGTGCCAGTAGTATGGCAGGGGGCTCCTACGAGCAGTACTTC. Residues: CASSMAGGSYEQYF.

The chain is built from TRBV29-1 and TRBJ1-3; D gene unclear. CDR3 length equals 13 residues. The germline CDR1 and CDR2 sequences are SQVTM and ANQGSEA. Trimming cost V 3 bases and J 6 bases, with 12 bases left between them. CDR3 DNA: TGCAGCGTTGACGGGTTCACCGAAAACACCATATATTTT. It yields the protein CSVDGFTENTIYF.

The rearrangement joins TRBV25-1 to TRBJ1-2, with 10 bases fitting TRBD1. Per germline, CDR1 MGHDK and CDR2 SYGVNS. The CDR3 consists of 14 residues. The V and J ends lost 6 bases and 5 bases, in that order; junction bases with no gene match: 6. For the CDR3, the DNA is TGTGCCAGCAGCGGCGGGACAGGGGTTTATGGCTACACCTTC. Encoded protein: CASSGGTGVYGYTF.

This clone was recorded once. The chain employs TRBV4-1 and TRBJ2-3, with 10 bases identical to TRBD2. The CDR3 totals 16 residues. After removal of 2 bases from V and 3 bases from J, the junction contained 5 bases not matched to a gene. Germline V gene sequence: CDR1 MGHRA, CDR2 YSYEKL. The CDR3 bases are TGCGCCAGCAGCCAACTAGCGGGAGTAAGAACAGATACGCAGTATTTT. Its protein product is CASSQLAGVRTDTQYF.

This clone is medium-sized by share. V is TRBV11-3 and J is TRBJ1-1; a weak D match, TRBD1 (6 bases). Germline assignment: CDR1 SGHNT and CDR2 YENEEA. This CDR3 has 13 amino acids. V lost 5 bases, J lost 6 bases, and 13 bases lay in between. The CDR3 nucleotides are TGTGCCAGCAGCCCAGGGGTTATGGCTGAAGCTTTCTTT. Its translation: CASSPGVMAEAFF.

This clone was counted a few times. V and J are TRBV7-8 and TRBJ1-3; D remains unclear. The CDR3 runs to 16 residues. CDR1 SGHVS and CDR2 FQNEAQ come from the germline V gene. Trimming removed 0 bases from V and 8 bases from J, with 17 bases in between. The CDR3 DNA sequence: TGTGCCAGCAGCTTAGCGTTCGGAATTGAGCTAGACACCATATATTTT. It specifies CASSLAFGIELDTIYF.

A word on this clone: At one end, the junction sequence differs from germline, possibly due to a read error. This chain uses TRBV2 with TRBJ2-1; D is ambiguous. CDR1 and CDR2 (germline): SNHLY, FYNNEI. The CDR3 runs 10 residues. The CDR3, as DNA: TGTGCCAGCAGTGAAACTCGGGTGGTCTTC. This sequence encodes CASSETRVVF.

The gene calls are TRBV29-1 and TRBJ2-7, with D unclear. V was clipped by 3 bases and J by 2 bases, with 11 bases between them. The germline V gene encodes CDR1 SQVTM and CDR2 ANQGSEA. The CDR3 loop spans 13 amino acids. The CDR3 reads CSVDSDATYEQYF. CDR3 DNA: TGCAGCGTTGATTCTGACGCAACCTACGAGCAGTACTTC.

This chain joins TRBV7-9 and TRBJ2-3; a possible D gene is TRBD2 (6 bases). The CDR3 has 15 amino acids. CDR1 and CDR2 from the germline V gene are SEHNR and FQNEAQ (reference sequence). V was shortened by 4 bases and J by 0 bases, with 11 bases between the two germline ends. The DNA for the CDR3 is TGTGCCAGCAGCTCTCCAGGGACTAGCACAGATACGCAGTATTTT. Its protein is CASSSPGTSTDTQYF.

The chain joins TRBV9 to TRBJ2-7; the match to TRBD2 covers 10 bases. Germline trimming cut 2 bases from V and 0 bases from J; bases unmatched to any gene: 2. CDR1 is SGDLS, CDR2 YYNGEE, per germline. The CDR3 is 15 residues long. The CDR3 nucleotides read TGTGCCAGCAGCGTTGGGACTAGCGACTCCTACGAGCAGTACTTC. Protein sequence: CASSVGTSDSYEQYF.

This clone appeared once. V usage is TRBV4-1 and J usage is TRBJ1-4, with D uncertain. Trimming removed 2 bases at V and 3 bases at J, with 13 bases between. CDR1 is MGHRA and CDR2 is YSYEKL in the germline V gene. This CDR3 contains 16 residues. The CDR3 spells CASSQLSNGANEKLFF. For the CDR3, the DNA is TGCGCCAGCAGCCAATTATCGAATGGGGCTAATGAAAAACTGTTTTTT.

The J gene is TRBJ1-3, the V gene TRBV29-1, with D possibly matching TRBD1 (6 bases). V lost 6 bases to trimming and J lost 0 bases, with 12 bases between them. This CDR3 spans 14 amino acids. CDR1 and CDR2 (germline): SQVTM, ANQGSEA. The CDR3, as DNA: TGCAGCGTAGTGGACAGCAGCTCTGGAAACACCATATATTTT. It codes for CSVVDSSSGNTIYF.

The count of this clone is one. The chain is built from TRBV27 and TRBJ2-5; D remains unclear. The J call may be mistaken, given a closer DNA end match to TRBJ2-7. Germline assignment: CDR1 MNHEY and CDR2 SMNVEV (reference sequence). The CDR3 covers 14 residues. In nucleotides, the CDR3 is TGTGCCAGCAGTTTGAGTTACCCAGCCTACGAGCAGTACTTC. Translated: CASSLSYPAYEQYF.

V gene TRBV14 combines with J gene TRBJ2-7; the match to TRBD2 covers 9 bases. V gave up 3 bases and J gave up 6 bases; unmatched junction bases: 6. The CDR3 runs 14 residues. Germline V gene sequence: CDR1 SGHDN, CDR2 FVKESK. Here the CDR3 reads CASSQTGLAGEQYF. CDR3 nucleotides: TGTGCCAGCAGCCAGACGGGACTAGCTGGCGAGCAGTACTTC.

V and J are TRBV29-1 and TRBJ2-2, with D possibly matching TRBD1 (5 bases). V gave up 3 bases and J gave up 0 bases, with 14 bases separating them. The CDR3 runs 16 residues. Germline CDR1 is SQVTM and CDR2 is ANQGSEA. Written as DNA, the CDR3 is TGCAGCGTTGAGGAAGGGGCTGCGGCGAACACCGGGGAGCTGTTTTTT. Amino acids: CSVEEGAAANTGELFF.

This chain connects TRBV4-1 to TRBJ2-5, with D perhaps assigned TRBD1 or TRBD2 (5 bases each). Trimming took 4 bases from V and 5 from J, leaving 17 bases between them. The germline gives CDR1 MGHRA, CDR2 YSYEKL. CDR3 length equals 15 residues. CDR3 DNA sequence: TGCGCCAGCAGCCCCGTATCGGGGCGCGGGGAGACCCAGTACTTC. It specifies CASSPVSGRGETQYF.

The chain couples TRBV7-8 to TRBJ2-1; D possibly uses TRBD1 or TRBD2 (5 bases each). The germline CDR1 and CDR2 sequences are SGHVS and FQNEAQ. This CDR3 contains 16 residues. V was trimmed by 3 bases and J by 6 bases, leaving 18 bases between them. CDR3 sequence: CASSLGVPPERNEQFF. As DNA, the CDR3 is TGTGCCAGCAGCTTGGGGGTGCCCCCAGAGCGCAATGAGCAGTTCTTC.

V and J are TRBV28 and TRBJ1-1, with 8 bases fitting TRBD1. The CDR3 totals 15 residues. V lost 5 bases and J lost 7; bases outside the gene matches: 12. Germline CDR1 MDHEN, CDR2 SYDVKM. The CDR3 sequence is CASSVRDRRRREAFF. As DNA, the CDR3 is TGTGCCAGCAGTGTACGGGACAGGCGACGCCGTGAAGCTTTCTTT.

The gene calls are TRBV9 and TRBJ2-5; 10 bases are shared with TRBD1. V dropped 4 bases and J dropped 5; count of bases not matched to a gene: 5. Germline CDR1 is SGDLS and CDR2 is YYNGEE. The CDR3 spans 14 residues. Written as DNA, the CDR3 is TGTGCCAGCAGCCCACGGACAGGGGGGGAGACCCAGTACTTC. It is translated as CASSPRTGGETQYF.

V is TRBV5-1 and J is TRBJ2-7; perhaps TRBD2 as D (5 bases). The CDR3 runs 13 residues. V gave up 4 bases and J gave up 3 bases, with 11 bases separating them. Germline lookup yields CDR1 SGHRS and CDR2 YFSETQ. The CDR3: CASSKEGFYEQYF. DNA for the CDR3: TGCGCCAGCAGCAAAGAGGGATTCTACGAGCAGTACTTC.

This CDR3 reads CASSRTGLAGGPSDEQFF. The CDR3 coding sequence is TGTGCCAGCAGCAGAACGGGACTAGCGGGAGGGCCCTCGGATGAGCAGTTCTTC. V usage is TRBV5-6 and J usage is TRBJ2-1, with 16 bases matching TRBD2. CDR3 size: 18 residues. Germline CDR1 SGHDT, CDR2 YYEEEE. Trimming removed 4 bases from V and 8 bases from J; junction bases left unmatched: 12.

V gene TRBV18 combines with J gene TRBJ2-3, with a weak D call TRBD1 (6 bases). The CDR3 loop spans 16 amino acids. V shed 3 bases and J shed 6 bases, with 19 bases lying between them. Germline assignment: CDR1 KGHSH and CDR2 LQKENI. CDR3 nucleotide sequence: TGTGCCAGCTCACCGGGCCCGGGGCAGGGGATGGATACGCAGTATTTT. Its translation: CASSPGPGQGMDTQYF.

This chain connects TRBV11-3 to TRBJ1-2; the match to TRBD1 covers 10 bases. The CDR3 has 15 residues. Germline V gives CDR1 SGHNT, CDR2 YENEEA. V lost 5 bases and J lost 6; bases outside the gene matches: 9. CDR3 residues: CASSPRQGAHNGYTF. The DNA of the CDR3 is TGTGCCAGCAGCCCTCGACAGGGGGCGCATAATGGCTACACCTTC.

V gene TRBV14 combines with J gene TRBJ2-3, with TRBD2 matching 7 bases. This CDR3 spans 14 amino acids. CDR1 is SGHDN and CDR2 is FVKESK in the germline V gene. The J segment lost 3 bases and the V segment lost 6 bases, leaving 6 bases of the junction unmatched. Here the CDR3 reads CASRGGLETDTQYF. CDR3 in DNA: TGTGCCAGCAGAGGAGGACTAGAGACAGATACGCAGTATTTT. Filled out from reference TRBV14 and TRBJ2-3, the complete variable domain reads EAGVTQFPSHSVIEKGQTVTLRCDPISGHDNLYWYRRVMGKEIKFLLHFVKESKQDESGMPNNRFLAERTGGTYSTLKVQPAELEDSGVYFCASRGGLETDTQYFGPGTRLTVL.

The chain combines TRBV11-2 with TRBJ1-1; no definite D call. Per germline, CDR1 SGHAT and CDR2 FQNNGV. CDR3 length equals 17 residues. V lost 2 bases and J 1 base, leaving 17 bases between the germline ends. CDR3: CASSLLLSGYSNTEAFF. CDR3 in DNA: TGTGCCAGCAGCTTACTCCTTTCGGGGTACTCGAACACTGAAGCTTTCTTT.

The chain joins TRBV11-2 to TRBJ2-1, with 7 bases aligning to TRBD2. Trimming cost V 1 base and J 0 bases; bases outside gene matches: 0. The CDR3 length is 15 residues. Germline V CDR1 and CDR2: SGHAT, FQNNGV. The CDR3 reads CASSLGDYSYNEQFF. The CDR3, as DNA: TGTGCCAGCAGCTTAGGGGACTACTCCTACAATGAGCAGTTCTTC. Full variable domain (missing parts from reference TRBV11-2 and TRBJ2-1): EAGVAQSPRYKIIEKRQSVAFWCNPISGHATLYWYQQILGQGPKLLIQFQNNGVVDDSQLPKDRFSAERLKGVDSTLKIQPAKLEDSAVYLCASSLGDYSYNEQFFGPGTRLTVL.

The chain carries TRBV9 and TRBJ2-7, with 9 bases that match TRBD1. The V gene's germline CDR1 is SGDLS and CDR2 YYNGEE. The trim removed 4 bases at V and 3 bases at J, leaving 8 bases unmatched. The CDR3 sequence is 15 residues long. The CDR3 here is CASSPSSTGGYEQYF. CDR3 DNA: TGTGCCAGCAGCCCCTCGTCGACAGGGGGCTACGAGCAGTACTTC.